This TCR beta chain was sequenced during a study of cytomegalovirus exposure and HLA in healthy donors. Study results and caveats: For most subjects, TCR beta sequences were reported to predict HLA-A and HLA-B alleles with accuracy.

The CDR3 is made up of 15 amino acids. Germline V CDR1 and CDR2: SGHAT, FQDESV (reference sequence). Details on this clone: The antigen is not known. One junction end disagrees with the germline gene, perhaps due to a read error.

PCR was performed using 60 Vbeta and 13 Jbeta primers. The protocol was immunoSEQ multiplex PCR, while the TCRdb copy is restricted to in-frame clones and leaves out a portion. The sample contains some 110,000 clones, under 70% of which appear only once. The chain employs TRBV11-1 and TRBJ2-2; D possibly corresponds to TRBD1 (5 bases). The sequence derives from a man in his thirties or forties in good health and CMV-seropositive. Sequencing was carried out using PBMCs. This CDR3 reads CVSSPRVVITGELFF. Here the CDR3 DNA reads TGTGTCAGCAGCCCCAGGGTTGTGATCACCGGGGAGCTGTTTTTT.